This entry features one T cell receptor beta chain sequence. Its cognate antigen has yet to be identified. No much larger clone exists at a distance of one base, and base qualities are not known. Receptors were amplified or captured by the immunoSEQ multiplex PCR assay. TCRdb took over this immuneACCESS table, retaining in-frame rearrangements with V and J assigned. Such tables are incomplete; in checked studies, under half of the missing clones stem from an unresolved V gene, and the remainder is unexplained. The sample includes about 80,000 clones, with roughly 90% observed a single time. In total, the top ten clones hold about 0.39% of the sample. The germline V gene specifies SGDLS as CDR1 and YYNGEE as CDR2. The germline V and J ends show losses of 2 bases and 4 bases respectively, and no gene match explains 7 bases of the junction. The cysteine opens and the phenylalanine closes a CDR3 of 15 amino acids. Solely the CDR3 DNA is kept, with 45 bases framed from the first base.

This specimen comes from a study of technical replicates of blood from several donors (dated by TCRdb to the late 2010s). Input material: T cells isolated from PBMCs. The TCR comes from a human donor in good health. The chain couples TRBV9 to TRBJ1-2; TRBD1 matches 8 bases in the middle. The DNA reads TGTGCCAGCAGCGTTGACAGGGGCCCATTCTATGGCTACACCTTC. This gives the protein CASSVDRGPFYGYTF.